This T cell receptor (beta chain) was profiled in a study of T cell repertoires in cytomegalovirus infection (dated by TCRdb to between 2017 and 2020). With regard to the full study: Donor HLA type was relevant to the analysis, as public TCR beta signatures indicated carriage of CMV infection together with the matching HLA type.

The CDR3 contains 15 residues, cysteine and phenylalanine counted. Only the CDR3 region is kept as DNA, spanning 45 bases read in frame from base 1. Sequences KGHDR (CDR1) and SFDVKD (CDR2) are obtained from the germline V gene. Unmatched junction bases come to 4, with V trimmed by 3 bases and J by 3 bases. Summary of the overall study and its limitations: The ex vivo response was dominated by HLA-C-restricted CMV-specific TCR beta clonotypes, which also provided the single most frequent clonotype in two of eight donors. Carriers of CMV infection plus the relevant HLA type were discriminated by the cumulative frequency of public TCR beta family members in the study cohort and in an independent roughly 380-donor cohort.

This clonotype was picked up a small number of times. Its antigen target is currently unknown. Per-base qualities were not stored, and no clone one base away is much larger. The sequencer listed for this sample is Illumina HiSeq 1500. TCRdb reran the public reads through fastp at Q25 and MiXCR, keeping productive beta chains. Every entry covers one CDR3 protein and lists the most common genes and DNA from its rows. The table for this sample lists about 490,000 distinct CDR3 sequences; 16% of them were counted only once. Roughly a quarter of the sample is in the top ten clones. The source is a human donor in good health (CMV status not recorded). Some clones in this sample may be carry-over from other donors' samples. The sequencing input was CD8+ T cells from PBMCs. The rearrangement combines TRBV24-1 with TRBJ1-2; the junction holds 9 bases that match TRBD1. The DNA is TGTGCCACCAGTGATCTCCGGGACAGGGACTATGGCTACACCTTC. Its protein is CATSDLRDRDYGYTF.